The rows below give T cell receptor beta chains drawn from one sample of a study of T cell responses to AZD1222 COVID-19 vaccine. This table comes from immunoSEQ multiplex PCR, and its TCRdb copy is limited to in-frame clones, with some not included. The data show about 150,000 clones, around 88% seen once. The sequenced sample was peripheral blood, obtained 28 days after the second AZD1222 dose. Source of these receptors: an adult who received the AZD1222 COVID-19 vaccine. Both conserved end residues are part of each CDR3. The D gene is left open where the match is weak. Not all rows give a size; the values are once, few, many and, for expanded clones, a class.

j_call d_call v_call clone_size cdr3_length cdr3_nt cdr3_aa
TRBJ1-6 . TRBV12-5 . 15 TGTGCTAGTGGTTTGGGGGGGGCAGACAATTCACCCCTCCACTTT CASGLGGADNSPLHF
TRBJ2-7 TRBD1 TRBV29-1 . 14 TGCAGCGTTGGGCCTCGGACAGGGAGCTACGAGCAGTACTTC CSVGPRTGSYEQYF
TRBJ1-5 . TRBV19 . 13 TGTGCCAGTAGACAGGGTTCGGAACAGCCCCAGCATTTT CASRQGSEQPQHF
TRBJ1-2 . TRBV13 . 15 TGTGCCAGCAGTTCTAACAGGGTAACGGACTATGGCTACACCTTC CASSSNRVTDYGYTF
TRBJ2-7 . TRBV5-1 . 15 TGCGCCAGCAGCTTGGTGTCGGGGCAGGGGAACGAGCAGTACTTC CASSLVSGQGNEQYF
TRBJ2-5 TRBD2 TRBV4-1 . 16 TGCGCCAGCAGCCAAGGTAGCGGGGGAATTCAAGAGACCCAGTACTTC CASSQGSGGIQETQYF
TRBJ1-4 TRBD1 TRBV9 . 16 TGTGCCAGCAGCGCGGAAGACAGGGGGCTTTGGGAAAAACTGTTTTTT CASSAEDRGLWEKLFF
TRBJ2-1 . TRBV6-2/TRBV6-3 . 17 TGTGCCAGCAGTTACTCTGGCCCTACCGGGGTCTACAATGAGCAGTTCTTC CASSYSGPTGVYNEQFF
TRBJ1-2 . TRBV4-1 . 14 TGCGCCAGCAGCCAATTAGGGTTGGGCTATGGCTACACCTTC CASSQLGLGYGYTF
TRBJ2-2 . TRBV6-5 . 15 TGTGCCAGCAGTCGCAACCCTCAGGTCACCGGGGAGCTGTTTTTT CASSRNPQVTGELFF
TRBJ2-2 TRBD1 TRBV6-5 . 16 TGTGCCAGCAGGTACCAGGGGGCTCTCGGCACCGGGGAGCTGTTTTTT CASRYQGALGTGELFF
TRBJ1-1 . TRBV7-2 . 14 TGTGCCAGCAGACGGGCGGTTATGAACACTGAAGCTTTCTTT CASRRAVMNTEAFF
TRBJ1-1 TRBD1 TRBV6-2/TRBV6-3 once 14 TGTGCCAGCAGCCGACAGGGGACGCGCACTGAAGCTTTCTTT CASSRQGTRTEAFF
TRBJ1-5 . TRBV6-5 few 14 TGTGCCAGCAGTTACTCGACCGGGGGTCAGCCCCAGCATTTT CASSYSTGGQPQHF
TRBJ2-7 . TRBV7-6 once 11 TGTGCCAGCAGCCCCTCCTACGAGCAGTACTTC CASSPSYEQYF
TRBJ2-2 . TRBV5-5 . 15 TGTGCCAGCAGCTTGCCTGGCAGGGGGGACGGGGAGCTGTTTTTT CASSLPGRGDGELFF
TRBJ2-2 . TRBV7-2 once 15 TGTGCCAGCAGCTCCGACAGACTTGGGACCGGGGAGCTGTTTTTT CASSSDRLGTGELFF
TRBJ2-5 TRBD2 TRBV6-1 many 15 TGTGCCAGCAGTGAAGTAGCGGGGGGGCAAGAGACCCAGTACTTC CASSEVAGGQETQYF
TRBJ1-1 . TRBV10-3 . 13 TGTGCCATCAGCAGGGAAATGAACACTGAAGCTTTCTTT CAISREMNTEAFF
TRBJ2-7 . TRBV14 . 17 TGTGCCAGCAGCCAAAATTTTGGGACGGCCGGACCCTACGAGCAGTACTTC CASSQNFGTAGPYEQYF
TRBJ2-1 TRBD2 TRBV20-1 . 16 TGCAGTGCTAGTATTCTAGCGGGGATGTCTAACAATGAGCAGTTCTTC CSASILAGMSNNEQFF
TRBJ2-5 TRBD2 TRBV15 . 17 TGTGCCACCAGCAGGGGGGGTAGCGGGGGGTACCAAGAGACCCAGTACTTC CATSRGGSGGYQETQYF
TRBJ2-4 TRBD2 TRBV2 . 15 TGTGCCAGCACCGGCGGGGGGGTGGCCAAAAACATTCAGTACTTC CASTGGGVAKNIQYF
TRBJ2-7 . TRBV5-6 . 12 TGTGCCAGCAGCTTGGGAGGCTACGAGCAGTACTTC CASSLGGYEQYF
TRBJ1-5 . TRBV19 . 12 TGTGCCAGTAGTATAGACTTTGGGCCCCAGCATTTT CASSIDFGPQHF
TRBJ1-3 TRBD1 TRBV2 few 14 TGTGCCAGCAGCCTGACAGGGGCTGGAAACACCATATATTTT CASSLTGAGNTIYF
TRBJ1-5 . TRBV18 . 15 TGTGCCAGCTCACCACCAGGGGATAGCAATCAGCCCCAGCATTTT CASSPPGDSNQPQHF
TRBJ2-3 TRBD2 TRBV7-9 . 16 TGTGCCAGCAGCACAACTAGCGGGGGAGGCACAGATACGCAGTATTTT CASSTTSGGGTDTQYF
TRBJ2-7 TRBD1 TRBV12-5 . 18 TGTGCTAGTGGTTTCCACCTAGGGGACAGGGAAGGGATCCACGAGCAGTACTTC CASGFHLGDREGIHEQYF
TRBJ1-3 . TRBV5-5 . 16 TGTGCCAGCAGCCATCTCCGGTCGGGCTCTGGAAACACCATATATTTT CASSHLRSGSGNTIYF
TRBJ1-1 . TRBV18 . 13 TGTGCCAGCTCTCGGAACTCGAACACTGAAGCTTTCTTT CASSRNSNTEAFF
TRBJ2-6 TRBD1 TRBV25-1 . 18 TGTGCCAGCAGGGCAAATACAGGGGCCCACTCTGGGGCCAACGTCCTGACTTTC CASRANTGAHSGANVLTF
TRBJ2-5 . TRBV7-2 . 16 TGTGCCAGCAGCAGAGGGGACCGCCCCGGGCAAGAGACCCAGTACTTC CASSRGDRPGQETQYF
TRBJ2-2 . TRBV12-3/TRBV12-4 . 13 TGTGCCCAGCCCCGGCCAAACACCGGGGAGCTGTTTTTT CAQPRPNTGELFF
TRBJ2-5 TRBD2 TRBV9 . 15 TGTGCCAGCAGCGTAGGGGGTAGCGGGGGAGAGACCCAGTACTTC CASSVGGSGGETQYF
TRBJ1-1 TRBD1 TRBV3-1/TRBV3-2 . 12 TGTGCCAGCAGCCAAGGGGACAGGGCAGCTTTCTTT CASSQGDRAAFF
TRBJ2-1 . TRBV6-1 . 17 TGTGCCAGCAGTGGTAGTATCGGGGGTACAGGGAACGATGAGCAGTTCTTC CASSGSIGGTGNDEQFF
TRBJ2-1 . TRBV19 . 15 TGTGCCAGTAGTACTCAGTGGGCTGCCTACAATGAGCAGTTCTTC CASSTQWAAYNEQFF
TRBJ1-3 . TRBV3-1/TRBV3-2 . 14 TGTGCCAGCAGCCAAGAGCTATCTGGAAACACCATATATTTT CASSQELSGNTIYF
TRBJ1-1 . TRBV5-1 . 15 TGCGCCAGCAGGTTGGCGGGGACGATGAACACTGAAGCTTTCTTT CASRLAGTMNTEAFF
TRBJ2-5 . TRBV6-5 . 14 TGTGCCAGCAGTCCATCCGGGACTCAAGAGACCCAGTACTTC CASSPSGTQETQYF
TRBJ1-2 . TRBV5-1 . 15 TGCGCCAGCAGCTTGGAGGGGAGGGAGGGCTATGGCTACACCTTC CASSLEGREGYGYTF
TRBJ1-3 . TRBV2 . 13 TGTGCCAGCAGCGGACAGTTGGAATACACCATATATTTT CASSGQLEYTIYF
TRBJ2-2 TRBD2 TRBV5-1 . 17 TGCGCCAGCAGCTTGGTGCCAGCGGGGGGGCCTACCGGGGAGCTGTTTTTT CASSLVPAGGPTGELFF
TRBJ2-1 . TRBV9 . 13 TGTGCCAGCAGCGTAGTAGTTGGTAATGAGCAGTTCTTC CASSVVVGNEQFF
TRBJ1-1 . TRBV18 . 13 TGTGCCAGCTCACCAAAGCGACCCCCCGAAGCTTTCTTT CASSPKRPPEAFF
TRBJ1-2 TRBD1 TRBV12-3/TRBV12-4 . 12 TGTGCCAGCAGCACAGGGGGGCCTGGCTACACCTTC CASSTGGPGYTF
TRBJ2-2 . TRBV29-1 . 13 TGCAGCGTGGGGACGGTGAACACCGGGGAGCTGTTTTTT CSVGTVNTGELFF
TRBJ1-5 . TRBV19 . 15 TGTGCCAGTAGTATCTTATTGGGGGGTGTTAAGCCCCAGCATTTT CASSILLGGVKPQHF
TRBJ1-5 . TRBV2 . 16 TGTGCCAGCACCACGGTGGAGGGGACCGGGAATCAGCCCCAGCATTTT CASTTVEGTGNQPQHF
TRBJ2-5 TRBD2 TRBV27 . 14 TGTGCCAGCAGTGCTTGGGGGGAGGGAGAGACCCAGTACTTC CASSAWGEGETQYF
TRBJ1-6 TRBD1 TRBV3-1/TRBV3-2 . 16 TGTGCCAGCAGCCAAGGCGGGACAGGATATAATTCACCCCTCCACTTT CASSQGGTGYNSPLHF
TRBJ1-1 . TRBV30 . 14 TGTGCCTGGAGTCTAGCGGGGGGCAGCTACACGGCTTTCTTT CAWSLAGGSYTAFF